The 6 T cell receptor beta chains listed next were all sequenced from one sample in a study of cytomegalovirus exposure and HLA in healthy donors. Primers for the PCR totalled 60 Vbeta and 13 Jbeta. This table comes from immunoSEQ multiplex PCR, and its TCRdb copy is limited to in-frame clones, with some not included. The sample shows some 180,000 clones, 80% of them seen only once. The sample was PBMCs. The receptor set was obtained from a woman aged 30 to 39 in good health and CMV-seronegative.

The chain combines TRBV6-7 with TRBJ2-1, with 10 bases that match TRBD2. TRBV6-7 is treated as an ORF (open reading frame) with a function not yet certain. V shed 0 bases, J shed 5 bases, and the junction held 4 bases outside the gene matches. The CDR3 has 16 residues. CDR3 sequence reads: CASSYSPAGGNNEQFF. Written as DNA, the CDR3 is TGTGCCAGCAGTTACTCCCCAGCGGGGGGGAACAATGAGCAGTTCTTC.

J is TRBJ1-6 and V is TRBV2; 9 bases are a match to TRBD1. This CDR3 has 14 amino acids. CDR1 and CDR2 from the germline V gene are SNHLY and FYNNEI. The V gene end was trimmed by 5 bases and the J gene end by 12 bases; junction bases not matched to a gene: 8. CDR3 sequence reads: CASSYDRGSLPLHF. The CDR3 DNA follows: TGTGCCAGCAGTTATGACAGGGGGAGTCTACCCCTCCACTTT. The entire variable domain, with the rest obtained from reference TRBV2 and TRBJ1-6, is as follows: EPEVTQTPSHQVTQMGQEVILRCVPISNHLYFYWYRQILGQKVEFLVSFYNNEISEKSEIFDDQFSVERPDGSNFTLKIRSTKLEDSAMYFCASSYDRGSLPLHFGNGTRLTVT.

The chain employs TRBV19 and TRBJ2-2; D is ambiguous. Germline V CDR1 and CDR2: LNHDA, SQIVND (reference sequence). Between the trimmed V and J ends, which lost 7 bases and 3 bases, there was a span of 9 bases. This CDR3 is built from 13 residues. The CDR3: CASNSRYTGELFF. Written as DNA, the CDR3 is TGTGCCAGTAACAGTCGCTACACCGGGGAGCTGTTTTTT.

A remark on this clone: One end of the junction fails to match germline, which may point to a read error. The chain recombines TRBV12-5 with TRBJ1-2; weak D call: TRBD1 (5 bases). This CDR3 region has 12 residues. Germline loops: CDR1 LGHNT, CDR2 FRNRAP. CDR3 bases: TGTGCTAGTGGTTTGCTCTCGGGACTGCTCAATTTC. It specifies CASGLLSGLLNF.

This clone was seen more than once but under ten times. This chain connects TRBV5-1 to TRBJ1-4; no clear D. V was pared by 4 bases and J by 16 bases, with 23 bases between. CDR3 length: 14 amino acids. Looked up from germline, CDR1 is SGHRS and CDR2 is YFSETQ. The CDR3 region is CASSLGDILSEQFF. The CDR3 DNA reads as TGCGCCAGCAGCCTGGGCGACATCCTATCCGAACAGTTTTTT.

The CDR3 spells CASSLVPRGRDQPQHF. As DNA, the CDR3 is TGTGCCAGCAGCTTAGTCCCCAGGGGCCGGGACCAGCCCCAGCATTTT. The chain is built from TRBV7-2 and TRBJ1-5; possibly TRBD1 for D (6 bases). This CDR3 spans 16 amino acids. CDR1 is SGHTA and CDR2 is FQGNSA in the germline V gene. V was cut by 1 base and J by 7 bases, with 17 bases left in between.